The T cell receptor (beta chain) described here comes from a study of blood T cell repertoires in COVID-19. Looking at the study overall: Sites in the United States, Italy and Spain provided acute and convalescent COVID-19 samples.

This clone appeared a few times. The CDR3 is 14 residues long. V gave up 6 bases and J gave up 1 base, with 13 bases separating them. CDR1 is SGHNT, CDR2 YYREEE, per germline (reference sequence). Method: immunoSEQ multiplex PCR; TCRdb's copy keeps in-frame clones and lacks some. Of 200,000 to 300,000 clones detected, approximately 85% appear once; the ten largest clones hold roughly 4.6%. Material: peripheral blood. The chain uses TRBV5-4 and TRBJ1-1, with D possibly matching TRBD1 (6 bases). The sequence derives from a man aged 45 to 65 with COVID-19, enrolled during active disease. The CDR3 loop is CASTVEQGNTEAFF. As DNA, the CDR3 is TGTGCCAGCACCGTCGAACAGGGGAACACTGAAGCTTTCTTT.